This T cell receptor beta chain was obtained from a study of blood T cells in healthy people across ages. A J-beta primer mix and a sample-barcoded 5' primer were used in a second PCR of about 7 to 12 cycles. TCRdb used MiXCR to reprocess the 5' RACE reads, holding one entry per CDR3 protein. The data show roughly 680,000 distinct CDR3 sequences, around 49% seen once. Germline V gene lookup returns CDR1 SEHNR and CDR2 FQNEAQ (reference sequence). The CDR3 runs to 15 residues. V was clipped by 5 bases and J by 1 base, with 14 bases between them. The chain joins TRBV7-9 to TRBJ2-5, with D uncertain. The receptor comes from a woman aged 60 to 75 in good health. The sequencing sample was made of blood. CDR3 bases: TGTGCCAGCAGCCGTTTACCGGGTCTCCAAGAGACCCAGTACTTC. It yields the protein CASSRLPGLQETQYF.